The 20 T cell receptor beta chains below were found in one sample sequenced in a study of molecular identifiers for immune sequencing clone quantification. Each CDR3 protein is one row after TCRdb ran MiXCR on the PCR reads. The data contain roughly 300,000 distinct CDR3 sequences, roughly 23% of them singletons. Sequenced sample: naive CD8+ T cells from blood, with Jurkat cell RNA spiked in. Sample subset: FACS-sorted CD8+CD4-CCR7+CD45RA+ naive T cells. Source of these receptors: a human donor in good health. Some libraries in this study had Jurkat cell RNA spiked in.

In its sample, this clonotype was seen a few times. The chain recombines TRBV14 with TRBJ2-7; 7 bases agree with TRBD1. In germline, CDR1 is SGHDN, CDR2 FVKESK. With V trimmed by 7 bases and J by 0 bases, 6 bases remained unmatched. CDR3 length: 14 residues. The CDR3 is CASMRTGYSYEQYF. CDR3 sequence (DNA): TGTGCCAGCATGAGGACAGGTTACTCCTACGAGCAGTACTTC.

As regards this clonotype: Compared with germline, one end of the junction differs, possibly owing to a read error. The V call is TRBV27, the J call TRBJ2-7; 7 bases agree with TRBD1. This CDR3 has 15 residues. Germline lookup yields CDR1 MNHEY and CDR2 SMNVEV (reference sequence). CDR3 region: CANSFEGAGSYEQYF. CDR3 nucleotide sequence: TGTGCCAACAGTTTCGAGGGGGCAGGGTCCTACGAGCAGTACTTC.

The sample holds a few counts of this clonotype. J is TRBJ1-2 and V is TRBV27, with a weak D call TRBD1 (5 bases). Deletions cut 6 bases from V and 4 bases from J, with 15 bases between. Germline assignment: CDR1 MNHEY and CDR2 SMNVEV (reference sequence). CDR3 size: 14 residues. The CDR3 loop is CASRPPRQPYGYTF. The CDR3 DNA follows: TGTGCCAGCAGACCCCCCCGACAGCCCTATGGCTACACCTTC.

In this sample, this clonotype turned up a few times. The chain links TRBV4-1 to TRBJ1-1, with D unresolved. V was cut by 4 bases and J by 4 bases, with 10 bases left in between. CDR1 is MGHRA and CDR2 is YSYEKL in the germline V gene. The CDR3 spans 13 residues. The chain's CDR3 is CASSPKFSTEAFF. The CDR3 bases are TGCGCCAGCAGCCCCAAGTTCAGCACTGAAGCTTTCTTT.

This clonotype was detected many times. V usage is TRBV7-9 and J usage is TRBJ1-1, with no clear D. The CDR3 is 12 amino acids. CDR1 and CDR2 from the germline V gene are SEHNR and FQNEAQ (reference sequence). Trimming left V 7 bases short and J 2 bases short, with 8 bases between. The CDR3 DNA reads as TGTGCCAGCACCTACCAAAACACTGAAGCTTTCTTT. Its protein product is CASTYQNTEAFF.

As to this clonotype: A read error may be the cause here, since a much bigger clone is one base away. V usage is TRBV20-1 and J usage is TRBJ2-2; possible D gene TRBD2, 5 bases. The CDR3 contains 14 residues. Germline V gives CDR1 DFQATT, CDR2 SNEGSKA (reference sequence). The CDR3 coding sequence is TGCAGTGCTAGAGTGGACTGGAACACCGGGGAGCTGGTTTTT. Translated: CSARVDWNTGELVF.

Many counts were recorded for this clonotype. V usage is TRBV29-1 and J usage is TRBJ1-1; no firm D call. Germline loops: CDR1 SQVTM, CDR2 ANQGSEA. V was clipped by 2 bases and J by 1 base, with 2 bases between them. This CDR3 contains 11 residues. In DNA, the CDR3 is TGCAGCGTTGAACAGAACACTGAAGCTTTCTTT. This codes for CSVEQNTEAFF.

The V call is TRBV7-9, the J call TRBJ2-5; no firm D call. The CDR3 runs 14 residues. V was shortened by 4 bases and J by 5 bases, with 14 bases between the two germline ends. Germline-derived CDR1 and CDR2 are SEHNR and FQNEAQ (reference sequence). The CDR3 protein is CASSSRARKETQYF. The CDR3 DNA sequence: TGTGCCAGCAGCTCAAGGGCTAGAAAGGAGACCCAGTACTTC.

At least ten counts were recorded for this clonotype. This rearrangement joins TRBV7-9 to TRBJ1-3; D not certain. CDR1 and CDR2 from the germline V gene are SEHNR and FQNEAQ (reference sequence). CDR3 length: 17 amino acids. Trimming cost V 1 base and J 2 bases, with 15 bases left between them. This chain's CDR3 is CASSLGVSGPPGNTIYF. DNA for the CDR3: TGTGCCAGCAGCTTAGGAGTCTCAGGCCCTCCTGGAAACACCATATATTTT.

About this clonotype itself: It may be a read error: a sequence one base away is much more abundant. The rearrangement links TRBV6-2 or TRBV6-3 to TRBJ1-2; D not certain. CDR1 MNHEY and CDR2 SVGEGT come from the germline V gene. V dropped 5 bases and J dropped 3 bases, with 10 bases sitting between them. The CDR3 extends over 13 amino acids. The CDR3 nucleotides read TGTGCCAGCAGTCACGAAACGGACTATGGCTACACCTTC. Translation: CASSHETDYGYTF.

The chain is built from TRBV29-1 and TRBJ2-5; tentatively, D is TRBD1 (6 bases). Trimming pared 8 bases from V and 4 bases from J, leaving 14 bases between. This CDR3 region has 12 residues. Germline V gene data show CDR1 as SQVTM and CDR2 as ANQGSEA. This chain's CDR3 is CSQTGPGETQYF. CDR3 nucleotides: TGCAGCCAAACAGGGCCGGGAGAGACCCAGTACTTC.

This clonotype was seen repeatedly, ten times or more. The chain employs TRBV5-6 and TRBJ2-5; a possible D gene is TRBD2 (6 bases). Germline assignment: CDR1 SGHDT and CDR2 YYEEEE. Between the trimmed V and J ends, which lost 4 bases and 5 bases, there was a span of 24 bases. The length of the CDR3 is 17 residues. The CDR3 DNA reads as TGTGCCAGCAGCCCCGCGGAGGGATCGGGAATGCTGGAGACCCAGTACTTC. This translates into CASSPAEGSGMLETQYF.

Concerning this clonotype: This may arise from a read error, as a much more abundant clone is one base away. The chain uses TRBV7-9 and TRBJ2-5, with D hard to call. The CDR3 sequence is 12 residues long. V was shortened by 0 bases and J by 6 bases, with 5 bases between the two germline ends. Looked up from germline, CDR1 is SEHNR and CDR2 is FQNEAQ (reference sequence). The CDR3 DNA reads TGTGCCAGCAGCTTAGCTCTCAAGACCCAGTACTTC. Amino acid sequence: CASSLALKTQYF.

The chain links TRBV27 to TRBJ1-1, with TRBD1 matching over 9 bases. The V gene's germline CDR1 is MNHEY and CDR2 SMNVEV (reference sequence). The CDR3 is 14 residues long. J gave up 5 bases and V 6 bases, and 7 bases lay outside the gene matches. CDR3 nucleotides: TGTGCCAGCAGAGACAGGGGGATCGTAACTGAAGCTTTCTTT. Translated: CASRDRGIVTEAFF.

This clonotype has at least ten counts. The J gene is TRBJ1-2, the V gene TRBV5-4; 8 bases align to TRBD1. Germline CDR1 SGHNT, CDR2 YYREEE (reference sequence). V dropped 4 bases and J dropped 4; count of bases not matched to a gene: 12. The length of the CDR3 is 16 residues. The CDR3 sequence is CASSGGQGQPFYGYTF. DNA for the CDR3: TGTGCCAGCAGCGGCGGACAGGGACAACCATTCTATGGCTACACCTTC. Variable domain in full (rest from reference TRBV5-4 and TRBJ1-2): ETGVTQSPTHLIKTRGQQVTLRCSSQSGHNTVSWYQQALGQGPQFIFQYYREEENGRGNFPPRFSGLQFPNYSSELNVNALELDDSALYLCASSGGQGQPFYGYTFGSGTRLTVV.

A few counts support this clonotype. The chain is built from TRBV6-5 and TRBJ2-2; D is undetermined. The ends were cut back, 6 bases at V and 6 bases at J, with 11 bases in the middle. Germline V CDR1 and CDR2: MNHEY, SVGAGI. This CDR3 is 13 amino acids long. This chain's CDR3 is CASSQLSPGELFF. The CDR3 DNA reads as TGTGCCAGCAGCCAGCTTAGCCCCGGGGAGCTGTTTTTT.

J is TRBJ1-1 and V is TRBV6-2 or TRBV6-3; tentatively, D is TRBD1 (5 bases). Per the germline V gene, CDR1 is MNHEY and CDR2 is SVGEGT. V lost 1 base, J lost 10 bases, and 16 bases lay in between. The CDR3 has 14 amino acids. The CDR3 sequence: CASSYFRGEAGAFF. The DNA of the CDR3 is TGTGCCAGCAGTTACTTTAGAGGGGAGGCTGGAGCTTTCTTT.

This chain connects TRBV9 to TRBJ2-7; 11 bases agree with TRBD2. The V gene's germline CDR1 is SGDLS and CDR2 YYNGEE. V gave up 4 bases and J gave up 3 bases; unmatched junction bases: 6. The CDR3 is 15 residues long. The DNA for the CDR3 is TGTGCCAGCAGCACCACCGGGACTAGCGGCTACGAGCAGTACTTC. The encoded protein is CASSTTGTSGYEQYF.

This clonotype was recorded a few times. This chain's CDR3 is CASSPSPGTGVGSNQPQHF. The CDR3 DNA follows: TGTGCCAGCAGCCCAAGCCCCGGGACAGGGGTAGGAAGCAATCAGCCCCAGCATTTT. This chain links TRBV4-2 with TRBJ1-5, with 10 bases matching TRBD1. Looked up from germline, CDR1 is LGHNA and CDR2 is YNFKEQ. The CDR3 consists of 19 residues. V trimming: 4 bases; J trimming: 1 base; junction bases outside the gene matches: 13.

Concerning this clonotype itself: The final CDR3 position lacks the conserved phenylalanine or tryptophan, pointing to a likely read error. The chain is built from TRBV6-5 and TRBJ2-7; 7 bases are shared with TRBD1. Losses at the gene ends were 5 bases for V and 6 bases for J; bases not matched to a gene: 10. Germline-derived CDR1 and CDR2 are MNHEY and SVGAGI. CDR3 length: 14 residues. This CDR3 reads CASSQQGLTVEQYI. DNA of the CDR3: TGTGCCAGCAGTCAACAGGGGCTAACAGTCGAGCAGTACATC.